The 20 T cell receptor beta chains reported below all come from one sample, sequenced in a study of T cells after somatic rescue of genetic block. Using immunoSEQ multiplex PCR, the repertoire was profiled, and TCRdb retains in-frame clones only, with some absent. The sample yields around 100,000 clones, about 90% seen once. The sequenced material came from peripheral blood mononuclear cells (PBMCs). These receptors were obtained from a woman aged 18-35 years.

This CDR3 reads CASSTQGLAKNIQYF. The CDR3 DNA follows: TGCGCCAGCAGCACGCAGGGTCTAGCCAAAAACATTCAGTACTTC. This rearrangement joins TRBV5-1 to TRBJ2-4, with D possibly matching TRBD1 (5 bases). CDR1 and CDR2 from the germline V gene are SGHRS and YFSETQ. The CDR3 loop spans 15 amino acids. The ends were cut back, 4 bases at V and 0 bases at J, with 11 bases in the middle.

The V call is TRBV7-8, the J call TRBJ2-7, with D tentatively TRBD1 (6 bases). The V end lost 0 bases, the J end lost 2 bases, and 8 bases lay between the germline ends. This CDR3 spans 14 amino acids. Germline V gene sequence: CDR1 SGHVS, CDR2 FQNEAQ. The CDR3 spells CASSLADSTYEQYF. CDR3 in DNA: TGTGCCAGCAGCTTAGCGGACAGTACCTACGAGCAGTACTTC.

The V gene is TRBV21-1, the J gene TRBJ1-5; no DNA check was done on the table's D call, TRBD1. TRBV21-1 is shown as a pseudogene. This CDR3 is built from 17 residues. The CDR3 nucleotides read TGTGCCAGCAGCAACCGGGACAGTGACAACCTTAATCAGCCCCAGCATTTT. This codes for CASSNRDSDNLNQPQHF.

The chain couples TRBV6-1 to TRBJ1-2; tentative D call: TRBD1 (5 bases). V shed 1 base and J shed 6 bases, with 12 bases lying between them. This CDR3 spans 14 amino acids. In germline, CDR1 is MNHNS, CDR2 SASEGT. In nucleotides, the CDR3 is TGTGCCAGCAGTGAAGGGCAGGGCAGCGATGGCTACACCTTC. This translates into CASSEGQGSDGYTF.

The chain recombines TRBV29-1 with TRBJ2-1, with D perhaps assigned TRBD1 or TRBD2 (6 bases each). With 4 bases removed from V and 6 bases from J, the gap between germline ends came to 16 bases. In germline, CDR1 is SQVTM, CDR2 ANQGSEA. The CDR3 runs 14 residues. For the CDR3, the DNA is TGCAGCGTTGCCGCGGGCAGGGGAGGCAATGAGCAGTTCTTC. Its protein is CSVAAGRGGNEQFF.

In this sample, this clone turned up once. This rearrangement joins TRBV4-1 to TRBJ1-2; 8 nucleotides line up with TRBD1. The J segment lost 4 bases and the V segment lost 0 bases, leaving 4 bases of the junction unmatched. Germline V lookup: CDR1 MGHRA, CDR2 YSYEKL. This CDR3 has 15 residues. The CDR3 DNA reads TGCGCCAGCAGCCAAGAAACAGGGGGGATCTATGGCTACACCTTC. Translated: CASSQETGGIYGYTF.

This chain uses TRBV14 with TRBJ2-3, with D perhaps matching TRBD2 (5 bases). The V end was cut by 3 bases, the J end by 2 bases, with 9 bases between. The CDR3 is made up of 14 amino acids. The V gene's germline CDR1 is SGHDN and CDR2 FVKESK. CDR3 sequence (DNA): TGTGCCAGCAGCCAGAGACTATTCACAGATACGCAGTATTTT. Translating gives CASSQRLFTDTQYF.

The V and J genes are TRBV11-3 and TRBJ2-5; TRBD2 aligns across 7 bases. The CDR3 has 15 amino acids. Germline CDR1 SGHNT, CDR2 YENEEA. V was clipped by 1 base and J by 4 bases; unmatched bases: 6. CDR3 residues: CASSLGGGRGETQYF. As DNA, the CDR3 is TGTGCCAGCAGCTTAGGCGGGGGTAGAGGAGAGACCCAGTACTTC.

The chain combines TRBV9 with TRBJ2-3; 8 bases agree with TRBD2. The CDR3 is 20 residues long. From germline, CDR1 is SGDLS and CDR2 YYNGEE. Unmatched junction bases numbered 20, after V lost 3 bases and J lost 2 bases. CDR3 loop: CASSARIGPGSGVLTDTQYF. The CDR3 nucleotides read TGTGCCAGCAGCGCCCGTATAGGCCCAGGTAGCGGGGTCCTCACAGATACGCAGTATTTT.

Only one count was recorded for this clone. The rearrangement links TRBV4-3 to TRBJ2-5; D is unclear. Germline CDR1 and CDR2: LGHNA and YSLEER. V shed 0 bases and J shed 5 bases, with 7 bases lying between them. This CDR3 has 13 residues. Here the CDR3 DNA reads TGCGCCAGCAGCCAAGACTGGCATGAGACCCAGTACTTC. Protein: CASSQDWHETQYF.

The DNA for the CDR3 is TGCGCCAGCAGCCAAGGAAGGGTCGTTAGCTCCTACAATGAGCAGTTCTTC. Its translation is CASSQGRVVSSYNEQFF. This chain connects TRBV4-1 to TRBJ2-1; no clear D. Germline CDR1 MGHRA, CDR2 YSYEKL. The ends were cut back, 1 base at V and 0 bases at J, with 13 bases in the middle. There are 17 residues in the CDR3.

The chain uses TRBV28 and TRBJ1-4; 7 bases line up with TRBD1. V lost 5 bases and J lost 4; bases outside the gene matches: 10. The germline V gene encodes CDR1 MDHEN and CDR2 SYDVKM. The CDR3 length is 16 residues. The CDR3 region has the DNA TGTGCCAGCAGTCCATCTCAGGGGGGCGGTAATGAAAAACTGTTTTTT. As protein: CASSPSQGGGNEKLFF.

Turning to this clone: A junction boundary mismatches the germline segment, possibly from a read error. This chain joins TRBV7-9 and TRBJ2-7; tentatively, D is TRBD1 or TRBD2 (5 bases each). Germline V lookup: CDR1 SEHNR, CDR2 FQNEAQ (reference sequence). The CDR3 length is 17 residues. CDR3 residues: CASSLGNSGTNGNEQYF. In DNA, the CDR3 is TGTGCCAGCAGTTTAGGGAACTCCGGGACGAACGGAAACGAGCAGTACTTC. The full variable domain, its missing parts supplied by reference TRBV7-9 and TRBJ2-7, is DTGVSQNPRHKITKRGQNVTFRCDPISEHNRLYWYRQTLGQGPEFLTYFQNEAQLEKSRLLSDRFSAERPKGSFSTLEIQRTEQGDSAMYLCASSLGNSGTNGNEQYFGPGTRLTVT.

This chain joins TRBV30 and TRBJ1-2; no clear D. The CDR3 runs 13 residues. CDR1 is GTSNPN, CDR2 SVGIG, per germline (reference sequence). Trimming shortened V by 0 bases and J by 3 bases, and 8 bases separated the two germline ends. CDR3 nucleotides: TGTGCCTGGAGTGTACTGGGCTACTATGGCTACACCTTC. Protein sequence: CAWSVLGYYGYTF.

The V gene is TRBV28, the J gene TRBJ2-3, with D perhaps TRBD2 (5 bases). The CDR3 contains 16 residues. CDR1 and CDR2 (germline): MDHEN, SYDVKM. The ends were cut back, 5 bases at V and 0 bases at J, with 15 bases in the middle. As DNA, the CDR3 is TGTGCCAGCAGTCCTCCCCGGGGAGTTAGCACAGATACGCAGTATTTT. Translating it yields CASSPPRGVSTDTQYF.

J is TRBJ1-2 and V is TRBV5-1; the match to TRBD1 covers 7 bases. V was clipped by 2 bases and J by 6 bases; unmatched bases: 4. The germline CDR1 and CDR2 sequences are SGHRS and YFSETQ. CDR3 length: 13 residues. For the CDR3, the DNA is TGCGCCAGCAGCTTAGGGCAGGGGGATGGCTACACCTTC. Its translation: CASSLGQGDGYTF.

This rearrangement joins TRBV9 to TRBJ2-2; 9 bases match TRBD2. This CDR3 spans 19 amino acids. The V gene's germline CDR1 is SGDLS and CDR2 YYNGEE. The ends lost 6 bases at V and 0 bases at J; junction bases unmatched: 15. The CDR3 DNA reads TGTGCCAGCACAGAGGTTAGCGGGGGTCCTCTGGCGAACACCGGGGAGCTGTTTTTT. Translating gives CASTEVSGGPLANTGELFF.

V usage is TRBV7-9 and J usage is TRBJ2-2; 8 nucleotides agree with TRBD1. Losses at the gene ends were 0 bases for V and 2 bases for J; bases not matched to a gene: 5. The CDR3 has 17 amino acids. Germline assignment: CDR1 SEHNR and CDR2 FQNEAQ (reference sequence). The CDR3 region has the DNA TGTGCCAGCAGCTTAGCACGGACAGGGACAAACACCGGGGAGCTGTTTTTT. Its protein product is CASSLARTGTNTGELFF.

CDR3 sequence (DNA): TGTGCCATCGGAACACCGCAGACTACCGGGGAGCTGTTTTTT. This sequence encodes CAIGTPQTTGELFF. The J gene is TRBJ2-2, the V gene TRBV10-3; D remains unclear. The V gene lost 8 bases and the J gene lost 5 bases, with 15 bases spanning the gap. The CDR3 is 14 amino acids. Germline V gene data show CDR1 as ENHRY and CDR2 as SYGVKD.

The V call is TRBV7-2, the J call TRBJ1-2, with no clear D. Germline CDR1 SGHTA, CDR2 FQGNSA. V shed 3 bases and J shed 7 bases, with 9 bases lying between them. CDR3 length: 12 residues. In DNA form, the CDR3 reads TGTGCCAGCAGCTTGACATCCCCTGGCTACACCTTC. This gives the protein CASSLTSPGYTF.